These 4 T cell receptor beta chains came from one sample sequenced in a study of cytomegalovirus exposure and HLA in healthy donors. A multiplex PCR was run with 60 Vbeta primers and 13 Jbeta primers. Method: immunoSEQ multiplex PCR; TCRdb's copy keeps in-frame clones and lacks some. The table has roughly 120,000 clones, 82% seen once. The sample consisted of PBMCs. These receptors were taken from a male donor in good health and CMV-seropositive.

The DNA for the CDR3 is TGCAGCGTCAGACAGGAGCCCTACGAGCAGTACTTC. As protein: CSVRQEPYEQYF. The V call is TRBV29-1, the J call TRBJ2-5; possible D gene TRBD1, 6 bases. With the DNA end fitting TRBJ2-7 better, the J assignment may be wrong. The CDR3 extends over 12 amino acids. CDR1 is SQVTM and CDR2 is ANQGSEA in the germline V gene.

The chain joins TRBV6-4 to TRBJ2-5, with TRBD2 matching 9 bases. The germline CDR1 and CDR2 sequences are MRHNA and SNTAGT. Trimming took 5 bases from V and 5 from J; bases not matched to a gene: 9. This CDR3 region has 15 residues. CDR3 in amino acids: CASSPTASGKETQYF. CDR3 in DNA: TGTGCCAGCAGTCCCACGGCTAGCGGGAAGGAGACCCAGTACTTC.

The chain recombines TRBV7-2 with TRBJ1-4; weak D call: TRBD1 (6 bases). Deletions cut 3 bases from V and 2 bases from J, with 16 bases between. This CDR3 comprises 17 residues. Germline V CDR1 and CDR2: SGHTA, FQGNSA. In nucleotides, the CDR3 is TGTGCCAGCAGCTTTCAGGGGCCGGCCGCGACTAATGAAAAACTGTTTTTT. This sequence encodes CASSFQGPAATNEKLFF.

V is TRBV9 and J is TRBJ2-3; 10 nucleotides match TRBD1. The CDR3 is 16 residues long. V shed 0 bases and J 1 base; nucleotides not matched to a gene: 2. The germline gives CDR1 SGDLS, CDR2 YYNGEE. The chain's CDR3 is CASSVAGTGGTDTQYF. The CDR3 bases are TGTGCCAGCAGCGTAGCCGGGACAGGGGGCACAGATACGCAGTATTTT.